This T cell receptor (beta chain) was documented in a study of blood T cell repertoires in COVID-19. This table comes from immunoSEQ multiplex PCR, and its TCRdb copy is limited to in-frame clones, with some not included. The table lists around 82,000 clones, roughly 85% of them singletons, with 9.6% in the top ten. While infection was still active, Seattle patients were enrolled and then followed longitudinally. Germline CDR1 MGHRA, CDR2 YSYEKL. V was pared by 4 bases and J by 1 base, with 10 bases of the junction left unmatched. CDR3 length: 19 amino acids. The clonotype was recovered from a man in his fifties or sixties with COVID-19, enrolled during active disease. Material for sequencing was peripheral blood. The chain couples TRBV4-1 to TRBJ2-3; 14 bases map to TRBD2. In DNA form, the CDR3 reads TGCGCCAGCAGCCGGCTGGGGACTAGCGGGAGAAGGGGCACAGATACGCAGTATTTT. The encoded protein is CASSRLGTSGRRGTDTQYF.